This entry is about one TCR beta chain. Its antigen is undetermined. PCR amplification relied on 60 Vbeta primers (plus 13 Jbeta primers). Here immunoSEQ multiplex PCR was the method, and the copy in TCRdb shows in-frame clones only, minus some. The sample lists 70,000 to 95,000 clones, 80% seen once, with approximately 2% in the top ten. This sample was taken from a study of cytomegalovirus exposure and HLA in healthy donors. Study-wide background: Within the Caucasian-associated ancestry cluster were 65% to 85% of the 350 to 400 genotyped donors. Findings and limits, study-wide: Later, an analysis showed that TCR beta chains associated with HLA were more clonally expanded than others that were equally common.

Germline CDR1 SGHNT, CDR2 YENEEA. Between the trimmed V and J ends, which lost 6 bases and 7 bases, there was a span of 15 bases. This CDR3 is built from 14 residues. This clonotype originated in a man younger than 35 in good health and CMV-seronegative. The rearrangement links TRBV11-3 to TRBJ2-2; tentatively, D is TRBD1 (7 bases). The sequencing input was PBMCs. The chain's CDR3 is CASSSRQGGGELFF. The CDR3 DNA is TGTGCCAGCAGTTCCCGACAGGGAGGCGGGGAGCTGTTTTTT.